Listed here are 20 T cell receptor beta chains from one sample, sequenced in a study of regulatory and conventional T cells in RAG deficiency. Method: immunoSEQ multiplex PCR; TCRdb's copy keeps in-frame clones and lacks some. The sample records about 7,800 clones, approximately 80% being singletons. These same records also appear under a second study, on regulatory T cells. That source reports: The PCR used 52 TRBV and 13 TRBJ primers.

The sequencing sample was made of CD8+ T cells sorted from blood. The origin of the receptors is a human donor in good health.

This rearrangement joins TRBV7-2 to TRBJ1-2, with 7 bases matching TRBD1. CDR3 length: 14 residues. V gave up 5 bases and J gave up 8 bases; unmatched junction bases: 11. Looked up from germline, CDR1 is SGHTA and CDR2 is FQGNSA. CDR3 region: CASSIDRAGRGYTF. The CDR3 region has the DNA TGTGCCAGCAGCATCGACAGGGCCGGTAGGGGCTACACCTTC.

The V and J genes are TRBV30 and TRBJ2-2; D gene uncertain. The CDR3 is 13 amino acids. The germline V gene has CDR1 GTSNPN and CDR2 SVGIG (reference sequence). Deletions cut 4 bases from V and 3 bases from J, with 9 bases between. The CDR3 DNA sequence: TGTGCCTGGACCTTCTCGGACACCGGGGAGCTGTTTTTT. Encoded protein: CAWTFSDTGELFF.

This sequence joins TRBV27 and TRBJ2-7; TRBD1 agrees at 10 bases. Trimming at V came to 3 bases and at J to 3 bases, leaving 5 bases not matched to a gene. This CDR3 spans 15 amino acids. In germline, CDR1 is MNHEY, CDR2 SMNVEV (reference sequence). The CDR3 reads CASSLGGQGNYEQYF. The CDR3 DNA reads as TGTGCCAGCAGTTTGGGGGGACAGGGGAACTACGAGCAGTACTTC.

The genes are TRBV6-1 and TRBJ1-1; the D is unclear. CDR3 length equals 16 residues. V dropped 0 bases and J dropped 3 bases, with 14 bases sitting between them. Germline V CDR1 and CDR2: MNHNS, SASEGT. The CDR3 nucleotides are TGTGCCAGCAGTGAAGCCCTTCGGGTGGAGGACACTGAAGCTTTCTTT. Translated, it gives CASSEALRVEDTEAFF.

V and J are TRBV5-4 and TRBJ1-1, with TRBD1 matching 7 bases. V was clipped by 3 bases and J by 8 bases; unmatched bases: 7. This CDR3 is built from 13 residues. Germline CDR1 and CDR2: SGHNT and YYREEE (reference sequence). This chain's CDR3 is CASSSAPGQEAFF. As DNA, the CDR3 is TGTGCCAGCAGCTCGGCTCCGGGACAGGAAGCTTTCTTT.

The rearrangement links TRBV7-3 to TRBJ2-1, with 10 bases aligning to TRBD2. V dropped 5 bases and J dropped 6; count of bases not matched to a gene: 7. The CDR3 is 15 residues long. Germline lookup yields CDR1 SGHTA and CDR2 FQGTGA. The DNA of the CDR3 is TGTGCCAGCAGCCCCGGGACTAGCGCCTCCAATGAGCAGTTCTTC. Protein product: CASSPGTSASNEQFF.

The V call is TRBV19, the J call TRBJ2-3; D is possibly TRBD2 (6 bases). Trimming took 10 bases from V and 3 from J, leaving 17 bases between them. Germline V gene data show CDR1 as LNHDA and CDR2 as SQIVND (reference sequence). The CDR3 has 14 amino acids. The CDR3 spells CATHPPLATDTQYF. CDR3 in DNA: TGTGCCACTCATCCCCCACTAGCTACAGATACGCAGTATTTT.

CDR3 DNA: TGTGCCAGCTCACCTACGAACACTGAAGCTTTCTTT. Protein product: CASSPTNTEAFF. The chain carries TRBV18 and TRBJ1-1, with unresolved D. Trimming took off 3 bases at V and 1 base at J, with 3 bases between the two ends. Germline loops: CDR1 KGHSH, CDR2 LQKENI. The CDR3 is made up of 12 amino acids.

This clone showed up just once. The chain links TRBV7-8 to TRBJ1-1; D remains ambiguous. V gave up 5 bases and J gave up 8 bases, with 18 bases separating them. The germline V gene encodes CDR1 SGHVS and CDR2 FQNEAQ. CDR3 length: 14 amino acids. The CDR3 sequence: CASSPRGLKSEAFF. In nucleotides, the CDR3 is TGTGCCAGCAGCCCCCGCGGTTTGAAATCAGAAGCTTTCTTT.

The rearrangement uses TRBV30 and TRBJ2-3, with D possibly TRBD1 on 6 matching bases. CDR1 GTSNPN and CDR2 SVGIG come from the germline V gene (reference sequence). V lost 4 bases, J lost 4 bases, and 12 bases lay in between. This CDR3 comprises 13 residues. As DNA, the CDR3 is TGTGCCTGGAACAGGGCGAGGGCAGATACGCAGTATTTT. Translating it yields CAWNRARADTQYF.

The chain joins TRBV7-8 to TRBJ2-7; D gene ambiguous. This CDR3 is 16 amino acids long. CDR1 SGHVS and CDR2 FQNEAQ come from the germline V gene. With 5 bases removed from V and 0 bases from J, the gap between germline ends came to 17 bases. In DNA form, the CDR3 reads TGTGCCAGCAGCGCCCCCAATCTAGGTGGCTCCTACGAGCAGTACTTC. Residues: CASSAPNLGGSYEQYF.

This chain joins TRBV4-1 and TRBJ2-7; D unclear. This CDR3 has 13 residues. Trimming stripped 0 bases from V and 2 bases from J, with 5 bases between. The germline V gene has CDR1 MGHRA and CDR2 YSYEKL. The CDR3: CASSQDGPYEQYF. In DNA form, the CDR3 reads TGCGCCAGCAGCCAAGACGGGCCCTACGAGCAGTACTTC.

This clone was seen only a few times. The CDR3 sequence is CASSEWGPSTETQYF. CDR3 in DNA: TGTGCCAGCAGTGAATGGGGACCGTCCACAGAGACCCAGTACTTC. V gene TRBV2 combines with J gene TRBJ2-5; either TRBD1 or TRBD2 may supply D (5 bases each). Per germline, CDR1 SNHLY and CDR2 FYNNEI. This CDR3 is built from 15 residues. Trimming cost V 2 bases and J 4 bases, with 14 bases left between them.

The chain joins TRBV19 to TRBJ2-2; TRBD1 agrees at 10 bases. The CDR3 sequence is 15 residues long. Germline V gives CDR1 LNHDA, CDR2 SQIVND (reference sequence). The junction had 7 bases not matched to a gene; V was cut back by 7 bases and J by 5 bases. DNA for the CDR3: TGTGCCAGTAAACTCGGGACAGGGGTTACCGGGGAGCTGTTTTTT. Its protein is CASKLGTGVTGELFF. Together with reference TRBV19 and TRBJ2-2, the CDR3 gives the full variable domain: DGGITQSPKYLFRKEGQNVTLSCEQNLNHDAMYWYRQDPGQGLRLIYYSQIVNDFQKGDIAEGYSVSREKKESFPLTVTSAQKNPTAFYLCASKLGTGVTGELFFGEGSRLTVL.

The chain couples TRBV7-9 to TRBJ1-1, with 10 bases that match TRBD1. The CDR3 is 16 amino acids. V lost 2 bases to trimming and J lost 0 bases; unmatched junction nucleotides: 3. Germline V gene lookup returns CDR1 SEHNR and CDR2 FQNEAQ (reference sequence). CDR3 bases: TGTGCCAGCAGCTTAATGACAGGGGGCTTGAACACTGAAGCTTTCTTT. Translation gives CASSLMTGGLNTEAFF.

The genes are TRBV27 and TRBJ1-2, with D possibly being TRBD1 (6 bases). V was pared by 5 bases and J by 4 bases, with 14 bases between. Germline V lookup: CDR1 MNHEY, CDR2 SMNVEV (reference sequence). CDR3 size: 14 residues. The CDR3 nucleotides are TGTGCCAGCAGTCTTAACAGGGCGTCCTATGGCTACACCTTC. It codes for CASSLNRASYGYTF.

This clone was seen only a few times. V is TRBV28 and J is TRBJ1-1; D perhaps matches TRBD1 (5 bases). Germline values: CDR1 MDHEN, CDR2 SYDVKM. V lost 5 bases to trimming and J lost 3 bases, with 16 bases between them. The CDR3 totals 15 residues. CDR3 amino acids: CASSDPTVGDTEAFF. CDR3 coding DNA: TGTGCCAGCAGTGACCCGACAGTAGGCGACACTGAAGCTTTCTTT. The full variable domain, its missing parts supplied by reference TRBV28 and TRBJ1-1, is DVKVTQSSRYLVKRTGEKVFLECVQDMDHENMFWYRQDPGLGLRLIYFSYDVKMKEKGDIPEGYSVSREKKERFSLILESASTNQTSMYLCASSDPTVGDTEAFFGQGTRLTVV.

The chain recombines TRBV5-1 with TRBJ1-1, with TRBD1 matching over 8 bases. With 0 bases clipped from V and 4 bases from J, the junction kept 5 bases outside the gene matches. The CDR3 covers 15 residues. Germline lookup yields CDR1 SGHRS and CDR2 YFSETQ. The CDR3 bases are TGCGCCAGCAGCTTGGAGCGTCAGGGGGCCACTGAAGCTTTCTTT. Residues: CASSLERQGATEAFF.

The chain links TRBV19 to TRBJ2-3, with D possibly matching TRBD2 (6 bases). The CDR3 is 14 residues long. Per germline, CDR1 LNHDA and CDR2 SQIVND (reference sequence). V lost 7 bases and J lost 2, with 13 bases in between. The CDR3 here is CASNRRGTTDTQYF. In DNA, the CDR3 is TGTGCCAGTAACAGACGGGGGACCACAGATACGCAGTATTTT.

CDR3 sequence: CASSGSRSDGYTF. CDR3 nucleotide sequence: TGCGCCAGCAGTGGGTCGCGTTCGGATGGCTACACCTTC. The chain links TRBV4-1 to TRBJ1-2; no clear D. This CDR3 spans 13 amino acids. V lost 6 bases to trimming and J lost 6 bases, with 14 bases between them. Germline CDR1 and CDR2: MGHRA and YSYEKL.